The clone carrying this T cell receptor beta chain appeared a few times. There are 16 residues in the CDR3. Unmatched junction bases numbered 6, after V lost 2 bases and J lost 2 bases. In germline, CDR1 is KGHSH, CDR2 LQKENI. This sample stems from a study of blood T cell repertoires in COVID-19. Overall study: The analysed material was cDNA or gDNA that came from T cells, B-cell-depleted T cells, or PBMCs.

Authors' analysis steps: Quantification of nucleated cells was approximated via reference gene primer amplification. The protocol was immunoSEQ multiplex PCR, while the TCRdb copy is restricted to in-frame clones and leaves out a portion. V and J calls and clone size are copied from that table; D and trimming were computed from the DNA. The sample contains 90,000 to 140,000 clones, approximately 80% of which appear only once. Sequencing was carried out using peripheral blood. J is TRBJ2-5 and V is TRBV18, with 9 bases identical to TRBD1. The TCR comes from a man older than 75 with acute or convalescent COVID-19. CDR3 DNA: TGTGCCAGCTCACCAAAACAGGGGGCTACACAAGAGACCCAGTACTTC. Protein: CASSPKQGATQETQYF.